A selection of T cell receptor beta chains follows, all from one sample in a study of cytomegalovirus exposure and HLA in healthy donors. Profiling relied on immunoSEQ multiplex PCR, and the TCRdb table lists in-frame clones only, not all of them. The table shows about 250,000 clones, with roughly 80% occurring only once. The sample consisted of PBMCs. These receptors came from a girl aged 2 to 9 in good health and CMV-seronegative. Both conserved end residues are part of each CDR3. The order of the fields is J gene, V gene, D gene, clone size, CDR3 DNA, CDR3 protein. A D gene is named only where the DNA matches it firmly. The size field is filled for only some rows; it gives once, few, many or a size class.

>TRBJ2-1|TRBV19|TRBD2|NA
TGTGCCAGTAGCCGACTAGCGGGAGGGTTAAACAATGAGCAGTTCTTC
CASSRLAGGLNNEQFF
>TRBJ2-5|TRBV28|NA|NA
TGTGCCAGCAGTCCCGGACCGGACATGGAGACCCAGTACTTC
CASSPGPDMETQYF
>TRBJ2-2|TRBV9|NA|NA
TGTGCCAGCAGCGGCCCGGGAAGGGCGGCCGGGGAGCTGTTTTTT
CASSGPGRAAGELFF
>TRBJ2-2|TRBV19|NA|once
TGTGCCAGTAGTAGTTGGACACGAAACACCGGGGAGCTGTTTTTT
CASSSWTRNTGELFF
>TRBJ2-7|TRBV9|TRBD1|NA
TGTGCCAGCAGCGTAGGACAGGGGGGATGGCACGAGCAGTACTTC
CASSVGQGGWHEQYF
>TRBJ1-1|TRBV27|NA|few
TGTGCCAGCAGTTTAAGGGGAGGCGTCACTGAAGCTTTCTTT
CASSLRGGVTEAFF
>TRBJ1-4|TRBV6-1|TRBD1|few
TGTGCCAGCAGACAGGGGGCGGTTGAAAAACTGTTTTTT
CASRQGAVEKLFF
>TRBJ1-2|TRBV28|NA|few
TGTGCCATAGGATCAGGGCCCTATGGCTACACCTTC
CAIGSGPYGYTF
>TRBJ2-5|TRBV25-1|TRBD2|few
TGTGCCAGCAGTTCGGGTCTAGCGGTGCAAGAGACCCAGTACTTC
CASSSGLAVQETQYF
>TRBJ2-7|TRBV5-5|TRBD2|NA
TGTGCCAGCAGCTTGGAACTAGCGGGGGGGCGAGAGCAGTACTTC
CASSLELAGGREQYF
>TRBJ2-1|TRBV19|NA|once
TGTGCCAGTAGTATATTCGGAAAAACTAGGGACAATGAGCAGTTCTTC
CASSIFGKTRDNEQFF
>TRBJ2-5|TRBV5-1|NA|once
TGCGCCAGCAGCTTCCAGGGCCGGGCTTGGTTGGGGGAGACCCAGTACTTC
CASSFQGRAWLGETQYF
>TRBJ2-1|TRBV18|NA|NA
TGTGCCAGCTCACTAGGACACGGAGGGAACAATGAGCAGTTCTTC
CASSLGHGGNNEQFF
>TRBJ1-1|TRBV2|NA|once
TGTGCCAGCTCAACACCGAACACTGAAGCTTTCTTT
CASSTPNTEAFF
>TRBJ2-3|TRBV5-1|TRBD2|NA
TGCGCCAGCAGCTTGGTCGCTAGCGGGGGTACAGATACGCAGTATTTT
CASSLVASGGTDTQYF
>TRBJ2-5|TRBV9|TRBD1|NA
TGTGCCAGCAGCGTAGGTCAGGGGGCCGGCGAGACCCAGTACTTC
CASSVGQGAGETQYF
>TRBJ1-4|TRBV6-1|TRBD1|once
TGTGCCAGCAGTCGACAGGGGGGTAGGGAAAAACTGTTTTTT
CASSRQGGREKLFF
>TRBJ2-1|TRBV6-1|NA|once
TGTGCCAGCAGTGAAAGCGAGAGCTCCTACAATGAGCAGTTCTTC
CASSESESSYNEQFF
>TRBJ2-5|TRBV5-1|TRBD1|NA
TGCGCCAGCAGCTGGGGGGGGACAGGGGGATCCCAAGAGACCCAGTACTTC
CASSWGGTGGSQETQYF
>TRBJ2-2|TRBV29-1|TRBD2|NA
TGCAGCGGGCGGGAGTGGACCGGGGAGCTGTTTTTT
CSGREWTGELFF
>TRBJ1-1|TRBV5-1|NA|NA
TGCGCCAGCAGCTTTGAGGGTAGGAATGAAGCTTTCTTT
CASSFEGRNEAFF
>TRBJ1-1|TRBV6-6|TRBD1|NA
TGTGCCAGCAGGGGGGGGGACAGGGGAAACACTGAAGCTTTCTTT
CASRGGDRGNTEAFF
>TRBJ1-5|TRBV5-4|NA|once
TGTGCCAGCAGCCCGGGGAGGGGGCAGCCCCAGCATTTT
CASSPGRGQPQHF
>TRBJ2-7|TRBV4-2|NA|NA
TGTGCCAGCAGCAGATTAGGGGGCGAGCAGTACTTC
CASSRLGGEQYF
>TRBJ2-7|TRBV6-5|NA|NA
TGTGCCAGCGGAAGTACAGGGAGCTTCTACGAGCAGTACTTC
CASGSTGSFYEQYF
>TRBJ2-1|TRBV9|TRBD2|NA
TGTGCCAGCAGCGTAGGGACTAGCCCGTACAATGAGCAGTTCTTC
CASSVGTSPYNEQFF
>TRBJ1-1|TRBV2|NA|NA
TGTGCCAGCACCTTAAAAAGGACAGCGGGAAACACTGAAGCTTTCTTT
CASTLKRTAGNTEAFF
>TRBJ1-2|TRBV27|NA|NA
TGTGCCAGCCGGAGGGGAGACTATGGCTACACCTTC
CASRRGDYGYTF
>TRBJ2-7|TRBV2|TRBD1|NA
TGTGCCAGCAGTGAAGGGACAGGGGAGTACGAGCAGTACTTC
CASSEGTGEYEQYF
>TRBJ2-7|TRBV19|TRBD1|NA
TGTGCCAGTAGTATTTGGCAGGGGGCCGACGAGCAGTACTTC
CASSIWQGADEQYF
>TRBJ2-2|TRBV5-1|TRBD2|NA
TGCGCCAGCAGCTTGGCTAGCGGGGTCAACACCGGGGAGCTGTTTTTT
CASSLASGVNTGELFF
>TRBJ1-5|TRBV18|NA|NA
TGTGCCAGCTCATCCGGTACTCATCAGCCCCAGCATTTT
CASSSGTHQPQHF
>TRBJ2-1|TRBV11-2|NA|NA
TGTGCCAGCAGCCTTAGACAGACCGGCTCCTACAATGAGCAGTTCTTC
CASSLRQTGSYNEQFF
>TRBJ2-7|TRBV27|TRBD2|NA
TGTGCCAGCAGTTTATATTCTAGCGGGAGATACGAGCAGTACTTC
CASSLYSSGRYEQYF
>TRBJ2-3|TRBV12-5|TRBD2|NA
TGTGCTAGTGCCGGGAGGGCCTCCGATACGCAGTATTTT
CASAGRASDTQYF
>TRBJ1-4|TRBV28|NA|NA
TGTGCCAGCACTCCGAAGGCACAGGGAGAAGGAAAACTGTTTTTT
CASTPKAQGEGKLFF
>TRBJ1-6|TRBV28|NA|NA
TGTGCCAGCACCCAGGGGTTCGAGCCCTATAATTCACCCCTCCACTTT
CASTQGFEPYNSPLHF
>TRBJ2-1|TRBV19|TRBD2|few
TGTGCCAGTAGTATAAGCGGGAGCTCCTACAATGAGCAGTTCTTC
CASSISGSSYNEQFF
>TRBJ1-6|TRBV7-9|TRBD1|NA
TGTGCCAGCAGCGCCTCAGACAGGGGGAGGCATTATTCACCCCTCCACTTT
CASSASDRGRHYSPLHF
>TRBJ2-7|TRBV6-6|NA|NA
TGTGCCAGCAGTTTCCTCCCCAACAGGGTTTCCTACGAGCAGTACTTC
CASSFLPNRVSYEQYF
>TRBJ2-2|TRBV25-1|TRBD1|NA
TGTGCCAGCACCCGGACAGGAAACACCGGGGAGCTGTTTTTT
CASTRTGNTGELFF